This T cell receptor beta chain derives from a study of T cell responses to AZD1222 COVID-19 vaccine. Sequenced by immunoSEQ multiplex PCR; TCRdb stores in-frame clones only, minus some. The table shows tens of thousands of clones, with approximately 90% occurring only once. Trimming removed 1 base at V and 0 bases at J, with 10 bases between. Looked up from germline, CDR1 is SGHKS and CDR2 is YYEKEE (reference sequence). This CDR3 has 15 residues. V gene TRBV5-5 combines with J gene TRBJ2-5; a possible D gene is TRBD2 (5 bases). The input for sequencing was peripheral blood, taken on day 0 of AZD1222 vaccination. The TCR comes from an adult in good health. CDR3 in amino acids: CASSLSPGNQETQYF. The CDR3, as DNA: TGTGCCAGCAGCTTGTCCCCGGGGAACCAAGAGACCCAGTACTTC.